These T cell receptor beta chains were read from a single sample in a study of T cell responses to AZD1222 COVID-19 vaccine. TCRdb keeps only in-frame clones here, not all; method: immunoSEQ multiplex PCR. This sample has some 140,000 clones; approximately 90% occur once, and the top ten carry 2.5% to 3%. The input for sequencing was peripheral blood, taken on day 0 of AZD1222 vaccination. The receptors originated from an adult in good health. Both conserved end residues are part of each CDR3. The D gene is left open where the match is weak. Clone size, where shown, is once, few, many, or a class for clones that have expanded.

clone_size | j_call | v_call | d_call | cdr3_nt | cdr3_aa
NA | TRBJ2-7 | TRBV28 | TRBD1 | TGTGCCAGCAGACCCGGGACAGGGTATAGGGAGCAGTACTTC | CASRPGTGYREQYF
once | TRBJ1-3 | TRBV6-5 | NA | TGTGCCAGCAGTTACTCGTGGGACGCTGGAAACACCATATATTTT | CASSYSWDAGNTIYF
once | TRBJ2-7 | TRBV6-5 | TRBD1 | TGTGCCAGCAACCGGGGACAGGGGTACGAGCAGTACTTC | CASNRGQGYEQYF
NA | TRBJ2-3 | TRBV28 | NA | TGTGCCAGCAGTTTAAATACGCAGTATTTT | CASSLNTQYF
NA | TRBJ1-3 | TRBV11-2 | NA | TGTGCCAGCAGCACTCGGACAGATGGAAACACCATATATTTT | CASSTRTDGNTIYF
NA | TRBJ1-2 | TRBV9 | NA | TGTGCCAGCAGCTCCCGGGCGGGGCCGAATGGCTACACCTTC | CASSSRAGPNGYTF
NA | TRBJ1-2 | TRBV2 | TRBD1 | TGTGCCAGCTCTAGGGACAGGGGGCGAGAATATGGCTACACCTTC | CASSRDRGREYGYTF
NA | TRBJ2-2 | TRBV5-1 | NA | TGCGCCAGCAGCTTGGGACTCCACACCGGGGAGCTGTTTTTT | CASSLGLHTGELFF
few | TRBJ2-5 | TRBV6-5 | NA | TGTGCCAGTCAGAGGGAGACCCAGTACTTC | CASQRETQYF
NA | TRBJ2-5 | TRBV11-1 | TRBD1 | TGTGCCAGCAGCCGAGACAGGGTTGTACAGGAGACCCAGTACTTC | CASSRDRVVQETQYF
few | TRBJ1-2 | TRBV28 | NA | TGTGCCAGCAGCCGAACGAACTATGGCTACACCTTC | CASSRTNYGYTF
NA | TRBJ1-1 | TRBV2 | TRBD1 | TGTGCCAGTTATTGGGTGGCTACAGGGGTGAAGACTGAAGCTTTCTTT | CASYWVATGVKTEAFF